Sequencing of this T cell receptor beta chain was carried out in a study of PD-1 blockade in classical Hodgkin lymphoma. Clones were read by immunoSEQ multiplex PCR, and TCRdb kept only the in-frame ones, dropping some. The sample holds 15,000 to 19,000 clones; 86% are singletons and the top ten take 0.84%. Time point reported: newly diagnosed, previously untreated cHL patient sample. With magnetic negative selection, CD4+ T cells were purified from PBMCs that had been thawed. Newly diagnosed, untreated classical Hodgkin lymphoma PBMCs served as comparison. Germline CDR1 and CDR2: SGHAT and FQNNGV. This CDR3 is built from 15 residues. Trimming removed 3 bases from V and 6 bases from J; junction bases left unmatched: 8. General study results and limits: Diminished baseline TCR diversity has been reported in newly diagnosed patients relative to healthy donors.

A remark on this clone: Its antigen is still unknown.

The sequenced sample was CD4+ T cells from blood. The sequence derives from a human donor with classical Hodgkin lymphoma. The J gene is TRBJ2-1, the V gene TRBV11-2; 7 bases are shared with TRBD2. The CDR3 DNA reads TGTGCCAGCAGCTTGGTGGCGGGAGTCGGCAATGAGCAGTTCTTC. Protein sequence: CASSLVAGVGNEQFF.